This T cell receptor (beta chain) was sequenced during a study of blood T cell repertoires in COVID-19. Study overall: Collection of acute and convalescent COVID-19 samples took place in the United States, Italy and Spain. T cells, B-cell-depleted T cells, or PBMCs provided the cDNA or gDNA that served as material.

V was shortened by 5 bases and J by 5 bases, with 11 bases between the two germline ends. Per germline, CDR1 SGHKS and CDR2 YYEKEE (reference sequence). The CDR3 consists of 12 residues. In the study's own analysis: Amplification from reference gene primers served as the basis for estimated nucleated cell counts. Clones were sequenced by immunoSEQ multiplex PCR, and TCRdb holds only the in-frame ones, with some missing. V and J calls plus clone size are reproduced from that table; the DNA served to infer D and trimming. The data show 140,000 or so clones, 87% seen once. The sequenced sample was peripheral blood. This TCR came from a woman aged 45-65 years with acute or convalescent COVID-19. The rearrangement links TRBV5-5 to TRBJ2-7; no clear D gene. Written as DNA, the CDR3 is TGTGCCAGCAGTCTCACAACCCACGAGCAGTACTTC. It specifies CASSLTTHEQYF. The complete variable domain, with remaining parts taken from reference TRBV5-5 and TRBJ2-7, reads DAGVTQSPTHLIKTRGQQVTLRCSPISGHKSVSWYQQVLGQGPQFIFQYYEKEERGRGNFPDRFSARQFPNYSSELNVNALLLGDSALYLCASSLTTHEQYFGPGTRLTVT.